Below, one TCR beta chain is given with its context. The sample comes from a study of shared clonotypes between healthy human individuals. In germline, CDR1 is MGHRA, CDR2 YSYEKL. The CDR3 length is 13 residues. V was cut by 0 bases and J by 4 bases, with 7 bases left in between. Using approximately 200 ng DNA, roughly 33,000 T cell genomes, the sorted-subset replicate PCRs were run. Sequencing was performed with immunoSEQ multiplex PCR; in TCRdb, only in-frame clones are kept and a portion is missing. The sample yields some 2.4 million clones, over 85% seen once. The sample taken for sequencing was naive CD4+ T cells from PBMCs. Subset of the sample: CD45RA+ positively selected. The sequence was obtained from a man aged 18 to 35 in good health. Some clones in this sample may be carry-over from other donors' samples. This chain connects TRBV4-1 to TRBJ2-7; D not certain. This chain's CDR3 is CASSQDGHYEQYF. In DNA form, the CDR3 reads TGCGCCAGCAGCCAAGATGGCCATTACGAGCAGTACTTC.